This T cell receptor (beta chain) was profiled in a study of T-cell reconstitution after alpha-beta-depleted transplantation in children. Preparation of the TCRbeta library involved a method that used unique molecular identifiers. TCRdb re-analysed the PCR reads in MiXCR, keeping a single row per CDR3 protein. This sample has 240,000 or so distinct CDR3 sequences, with approximately 8% found just once. The table lists this clonotype with many counts. Its target is not known. General study points: Approximately two months post-transplant, alpha-beta T cells reportedly originated from several hundred expanded graft clones. Fresh T-cell production supplied most of the T-cell counts and diversity seen one year after transplant. From surviving recipient T cells and thymic progenitors came the high day-60 TCRbeta diversity observed in some patients.

This receptor was taken from a male patient between 10 and 17 years old who had a stem cell transplant for acute lymphoblastic leukemia, so the T cells may come from the graft donor. The source material was PBMCs, mostly from graft donor cells, sampled 180 days after TCRalphabeta/CD19-depleted stem cell transplant.

The CDR3 DNA sequence: TGTGCCAGCTCACAACTAGCGGGAGCCCAACCCCTTAATGAGCAGTTCTTC. It is translated as CASSQLAGAQPLNEQFF. This rearrangement joins TRBV18 to TRBJ2-1; 11 nucleotides align to TRBD2. The CDR3 runs to 17 residues. Looked up from germline, CDR1 is KGHSH and CDR2 is LQKENI. The ends lost 4 bases at V and 7 bases at J; junction bases unmatched: 12.